The 19 T cell receptor beta chains listed next were all sequenced from one sample in a study of cytomegalovirus exposure and HLA in healthy donors (dated by TCRdb to the late 2010s). Libraries came from the immunoSEQ multiplex PCR assay. For the multiplex PCR, a mixture combining 60 forward primers for TCR Vbeta segments and 13 reverse primers for TCR Jbeta segments was used. Imported from immuneACCESS, the table was reduced by TCRdb to in-frame sequences with V and J called. These copies leave out some clones; in studies compared against another copy, an unresolved V gene accounts for under half, and the cause of the remainder is not known. The sample yields a few hundred thousand clones; around 80% were counted once. 2.9% of the sample is held by the ten biggest clonotypes. Material for sequencing was PBMCs. The origin of the receptors is a man in his thirties or forties in good health and CMV-seronegative.

Only one count was recorded for this clone. The DNA of the CDR3 is TGTGCCAGCAGCTCCGGGACAGGAACCTACAATGAGCAGTTCTTC. Protein sequence: CASSSGTGTYNEQFF. The chain links TRBV11-2 to TRBJ2-1; 8 bases line up with TRBD1. The CDR3 extends over 15 amino acids. Germline V CDR1 and CDR2: SGHAT, FQNNGV. V was pared by 4 bases and J by 2 bases, with 4 bases of the junction left unmatched.

The chain uses TRBV18 and TRBJ1-1; possibly TRBD1 for D (5 bases). V was shortened by 3 bases and J by 3 bases, with 8 bases between the two germline ends. CDR1 and CDR2 (germline): KGHSH, LQKENI. CDR3 length equals 13 residues. CDR3 DNA: TGTGCCAGCTCACCGCAGGGCTACACTGAAGCTTTCTTT. It is translated as CASSPQGYTEAFF. Looking up the rest from reference TRBV18 and TRBJ1-1 gives the full variable domain: NAGVMQNPRHLVRRRGQEARLRCSPMKGHSHVYWYRQLPEEGLKFMVYLQKENIIDESGMPKERFSAEFPKEGPSILRIQQVVRGDSAAYFCASSPQGYTEAFFGQGTRLTVV.

The rearrangement uses TRBV19 and TRBJ2-3, with D possibly TRBD2 on 7 matching bases. Trimming pared 5 bases from V and 6 bases from J, leaving 12 bases between. There are 13 residues in the CDR3. In germline, CDR1 is LNHDA, CDR2 SQIVND (reference sequence). The CDR3 region is CASSWGGGDTQYF. The CDR3 DNA sequence: TGTGCCAGTAGTTGGGGGGGCGGGGATACGCAGTATTTT.

The chain uses TRBV6-5 and TRBJ2-7; TRBD1 matches at 9 bases. The junction had 7 bases not matched to a gene; V was cut back by 5 bases and J by 5 bases. The CDR3 covers 14 residues. From germline, CDR1 is MNHEY and CDR2 SVGAGI. The CDR3 is CASSARDRDHEQYF. The CDR3 nucleotides read TGTGCCAGCAGTGCCCGGGACAGGGACCACGAGCAGTACTTC.

The CDR3 here is CASRLTVTDTQYF. In nucleotides, the CDR3 is TGTGCCAGCAGACTGACAGTTACAGATACGCAGTATTTT. The chain couples TRBV4-2 to TRBJ2-3, with D possibly being TRBD1 (5 bases). The germline V gene has CDR1 LGHNA and CDR2 YNFKEQ. Trimming removed 6 bases from V and 3 bases from J, with 10 bases in between. The CDR3 contains 13 residues.

The V call is TRBV9, the J call TRBJ2-2; possibly TRBD2 for D (7 bases). Germline CDR1 is SGDLS and CDR2 is YYNGEE. V was shortened by 4 bases and J by 6 bases, with 22 bases between the two germline ends. The CDR3 spans 17 residues. This CDR3 reads CASSPSWGGLMAGELFF. CDR3 DNA: TGTGCCAGCAGCCCCTCCTGGGGGGGGCTGATGGCCGGGGAGCTGTTTTTT. Supplemented by reference TRBV9 and TRBJ2-2, the full variable domain reads DSGVTQTPKHLITATGQRVTLRCSPRSGDLSVYWYQQSLDQGLQFLIQYYNGEERAKGNILERFSAQQFPDLHSELNLSSLELGDSALYFCASSPSWGGLMAGELFFGEGSRLTVL.

CDR3 sequence: CASSDQGGQPQHF. The DNA of the CDR3 is TGTGCCAGCAGTGATCAGGGGGGTCAGCCCCAGCATTTT. The V and J genes are TRBV2 and TRBJ1-5; 7 bases are a match to TRBD1. The V and J ends lost 3 bases and 6 bases, in that order; junction bases with no gene match: 2. The CDR3 runs to 13 residues. Germline assignment: CDR1 SNHLY and CDR2 FYNNEI.

V gene TRBV11-3 combines with J gene TRBJ2-7; TRBD2 matches at 7 bases. The J segment lost 3 bases and the V segment lost 3 bases, leaving 2 bases of the junction unmatched. Germline values: CDR1 SGHNT, CDR2 YENEEA. CDR3 length: 13 residues. CDR3 amino acids: CASSLGGSYEQYF. The CDR3 region has the DNA TGTGCCAGCAGCTTGGGAGGGAGCTACGAGCAGTACTTC.

The rearrangement links TRBV15 to TRBJ1-1; no clear D. The CDR3 runs to 14 residues. Germline V gene lookup returns CDR1 LNHNV and CDR2 YYDKDF (reference sequence). Trimming shortened V by 0 bases and J by 6 bases, and 11 bases separated the two germline ends. In nucleotides, the CDR3 is TGTGCCACCAGCAGAGAAATGGGCTCCTCTGAAGCTTTCTTT. Its translation is CATSREMGSSEAFF. Complete variable domain (other parts from reference TRBV15 and TRBJ1-1): DAMVIQNPRYQVTQFGKPVTLSCSQTLNHNVMYWYQQKSSQAPKLLFHYYDKDFNNEADTPDNFQSRRPNTSFCFLDIRSPGLGDTAMYLCATSREMGSSEAFFGQGTRLTVV.

V gene TRBV28 combines with J gene TRBJ2-5; TRBD1 agrees at 9 bases. This CDR3 has 14 amino acids. Germline V gene sequence: CDR1 MDHEN, CDR2 SYDVKM. The J segment lost 6 bases and the V segment lost 5 bases, leaving 7 bases of the junction unmatched. CDR3 DNA: TGTGCCAGCAGTACCCCGACAGGGGGGAAGACCCAGTACTTC. It encodes CASSTPTGGKTQYF.

This clone showed up just a few times. The chain joins TRBV6-1 to TRBJ2-7, with D possibly being TRBD1 (6 bases). Per germline, CDR1 MNHNS and CDR2 SASEGT. The CDR3 sequence is 15 residues long. Trimming cost V 2 bases and J 0 bases, with 11 bases left between them. CDR3 region: CASSEPTGSSYEQYF. The DNA for the CDR3 is TGTGCCAGCAGTGAACCCACAGGGAGCTCCTACGAGCAGTACTTC.

The chain links TRBV6-6 to TRBJ1-1, with 8 bases fitting TRBD1. This CDR3 is 15 amino acids long. The ends lost 0 bases at V and 6 bases at J; junction bases unmatched: 6. CDR1 is MNHNY, CDR2 SVGAGI, per germline (reference sequence). The CDR3 coding sequence is TGTGCCAGCAGTTACTCGGATAGGACAGGGCCTGAAGCTTTCTTT. This encodes CASSYSDRTGPEAFF.

This clone appeared once. The chain employs TRBV7-8 and TRBJ2-3, with D maybe TRBD2 (5 bases). CDR1 SGHVS and CDR2 FQNEAQ come from the germline V gene. V lost 6 bases, J lost 2 bases, and 12 bases lay in between. The CDR3 sequence is 14 residues long. CDR3 sequence (DNA): TGTGCCAGCAGACTAGTCGTCCACACAGATACGCAGTATTTT. Its protein is CASRLVVHTDTQYF.

The chain links TRBV4-2 to TRBJ1-2; 7 nucleotides align to TRBD1. CDR1 and CDR2 from the germline V gene are LGHNA and YNFKEQ. V was clipped by 7 bases and J by 3 bases; unmatched bases: 14. The CDR3 loop spans 16 amino acids. The CDR3 protein is CASTAFLDRLDYGYTF. The CDR3 DNA reads as TGTGCCAGCACAGCTTTCTTGGACAGGCTAGACTATGGCTACACCTTC.

The chain uses TRBV4-3 and TRBJ1-4; no clear D. This CDR3 is 15 amino acids long. Germline V lookup: CDR1 LGHNA, CDR2 YSLEER. With 0 bases removed from V and 6 bases from J, the gap between germline ends came to 11 bases. The CDR3 is CASSQDNSPYEKLFF. CDR3 bases: TGCGCCAGCAGCCAAGATAACAGTCCTTATGAAAAACTGTTTTTT.

The chain carries TRBV5-1 and TRBJ1-2, with 8 bases that match TRBD1. V shed 4 bases, J shed 0 bases, and the junction held 17 bases outside the gene matches. Germline V gives CDR1 SGHRS, CDR2 YFSETQ. The CDR3 is made up of 19 amino acids. The CDR3 DNA sequence: TGCGCCAGCAGCGGCAGGGGGCATCGTGGGCCGGGAGCTAACTATGGCTACACCTTC. It translates to CASSGRGHRGPGANYGYTF.

This chain connects TRBV7-2 to TRBJ2-5, with 7 nucleotides matching TRBD1. The germline gives CDR1 SGHTA, CDR2 FQGNSA. This CDR3 is 16 amino acids long. Trimming cost V 7 bases and J 1 base; bases outside gene matches: 12. CDR3 DNA: TGTGCCAGCAACCAACAGGGGCGACTCATCCAAGAGACCCAGTACTTC. Its protein is CASNQQGRLIQETQYF.

Concerning this clone itself: Relative to the germline gene, one junction end is altered; a read error may explain this. This sequence joins TRBV7-9 and TRBJ2-7, with D perhaps matching TRBD1 (6 bases). Per germline, CDR1 SEHNR and CDR2 FQNEAQ (reference sequence). The CDR3 loop spans 13 amino acids. Here the CDR3 DNA reads TGTTCCAGCAACGACAGGAGTACCTACGAGCAGTACTTC. Translation gives CSSNDRSTYEQYF.

The chain combines TRBV10-1 with TRBJ2-7, with D maybe TRBD1 (5 bases). The V gene's germline CDR1 is WNHNN and CDR2 SYGVQD (reference sequence). The CDR3 covers 12 residues. The ends were cut back, 0 bases at V and 9 bases at J, with 9 bases in the middle. CDR3 coding DNA: TGCGCCAGCAGTGAGTCCGCCAGGGCGCAGTACTTC. This gives the protein CASSESARAQYF.